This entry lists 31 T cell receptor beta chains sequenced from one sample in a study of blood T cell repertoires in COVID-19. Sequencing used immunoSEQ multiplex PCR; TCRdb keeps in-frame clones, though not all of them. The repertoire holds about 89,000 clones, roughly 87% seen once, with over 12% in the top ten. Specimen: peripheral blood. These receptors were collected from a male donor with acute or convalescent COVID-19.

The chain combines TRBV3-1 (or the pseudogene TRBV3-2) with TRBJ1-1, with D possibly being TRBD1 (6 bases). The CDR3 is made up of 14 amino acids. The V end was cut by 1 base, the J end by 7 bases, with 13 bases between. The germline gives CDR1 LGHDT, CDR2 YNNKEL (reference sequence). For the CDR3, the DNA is TGTGCCAGCAGCCAAGGACAGGCCGTAGTTGAAGCTTTCTTT. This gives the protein CASSQGQAVVEAFF.

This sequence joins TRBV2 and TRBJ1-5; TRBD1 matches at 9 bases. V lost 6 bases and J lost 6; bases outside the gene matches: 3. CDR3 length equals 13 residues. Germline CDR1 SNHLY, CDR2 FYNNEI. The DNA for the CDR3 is TGTGCCAGCAGGAACAGGGGGCCTCAGCCCCAGCATTTT. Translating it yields CASRNRGPQPQHF.

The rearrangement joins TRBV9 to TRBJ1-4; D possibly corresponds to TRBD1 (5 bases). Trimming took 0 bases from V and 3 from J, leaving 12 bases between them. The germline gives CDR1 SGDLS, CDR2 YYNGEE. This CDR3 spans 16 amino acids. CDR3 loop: CASSVATGVSNEKLFF. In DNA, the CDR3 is TGTGCCAGCAGCGTAGCTACGGGGGTGTCTAATGAAAAACTGTTTTTT.

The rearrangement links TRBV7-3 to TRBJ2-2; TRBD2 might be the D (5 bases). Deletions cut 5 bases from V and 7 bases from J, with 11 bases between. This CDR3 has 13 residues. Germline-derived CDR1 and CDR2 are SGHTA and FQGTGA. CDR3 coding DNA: TGTGCCAGCAGCCTAGCAGAGGGCGGGGAGCTGTTTTTT. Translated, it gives CASSLAEGGELFF.

The CDR3 loop reads CASRRGAAGEETQYF. The CDR3 nucleotides read TGCGCCAGCAGAAGGGGAGCAGCGGGGGAAGAGACCCAGTACTTC. The chain links TRBV5-1 to TRBJ2-5; 8 bases match TRBD2. The junction had 9 bases not matched to a gene; V was cut back by 5 bases and J by 3 bases. The V gene's germline CDR1 is SGHRS and CDR2 YFSETQ. CDR3 length equals 15 residues. The variable domain in full, completed from reference TRBV5-1 and TRBJ2-5, reads KAGVTQTPRYLIKTRGQQVTLSCSPISGHRSVSWYQQTPGQGLQFLFEYFSETQRNKGNFPGRFSGRQFSNSRSEMNVSTLELGDSALYLCASRRGAAGEETQYFGPGTRLLVL.

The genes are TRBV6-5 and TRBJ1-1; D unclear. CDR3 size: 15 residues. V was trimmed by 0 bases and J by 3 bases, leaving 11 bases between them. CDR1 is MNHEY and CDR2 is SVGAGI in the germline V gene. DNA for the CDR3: TGTGCCAGCAGTTACTCTGGCGGGTTCGACACTGAAGCTTTCTTT. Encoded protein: CASSYSGGFDTEAFF.

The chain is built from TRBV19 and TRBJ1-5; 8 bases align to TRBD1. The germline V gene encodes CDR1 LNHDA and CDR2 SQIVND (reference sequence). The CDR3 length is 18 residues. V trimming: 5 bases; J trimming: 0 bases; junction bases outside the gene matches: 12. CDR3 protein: CASSPPDRGPYSNQPQHF. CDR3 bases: TGTGCCAGTAGTCCCCCAGACAGGGGCCCATATAGCAATCAGCCCCAGCATTTT.

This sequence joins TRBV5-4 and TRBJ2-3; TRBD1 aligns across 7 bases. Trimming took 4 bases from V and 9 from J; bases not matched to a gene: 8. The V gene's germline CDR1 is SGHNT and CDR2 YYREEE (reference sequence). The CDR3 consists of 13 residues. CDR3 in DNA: TGTGCCAGCAGCGTCACAGGGGACGGCACGCAGTATTTT. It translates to CASSVTGDGTQYF.

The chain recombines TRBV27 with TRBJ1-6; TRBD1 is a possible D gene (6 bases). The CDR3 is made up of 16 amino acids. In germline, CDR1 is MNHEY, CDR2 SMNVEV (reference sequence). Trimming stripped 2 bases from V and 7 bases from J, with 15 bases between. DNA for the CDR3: TGTGCCAGCAGTTTAAAATATTGGGACAAGAATTCACCCCTCCACTTT. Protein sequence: CASSLKYWDKNSPLHF.

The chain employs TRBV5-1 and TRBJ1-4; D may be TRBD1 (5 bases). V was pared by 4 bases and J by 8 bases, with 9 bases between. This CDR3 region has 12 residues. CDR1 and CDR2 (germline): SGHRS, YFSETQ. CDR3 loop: CASSTSGEKLFF. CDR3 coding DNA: TGCGCCAGCAGCACCTCAGGGGAAAAACTGTTTTTT.

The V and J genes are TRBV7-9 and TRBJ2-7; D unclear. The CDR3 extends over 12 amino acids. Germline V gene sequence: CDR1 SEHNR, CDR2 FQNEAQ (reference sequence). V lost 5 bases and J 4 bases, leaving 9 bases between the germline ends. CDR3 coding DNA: TGTGCCAGCAGCCCATACGGGTACGAGCAGTACTTC. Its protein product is CASSPYGYEQYF.

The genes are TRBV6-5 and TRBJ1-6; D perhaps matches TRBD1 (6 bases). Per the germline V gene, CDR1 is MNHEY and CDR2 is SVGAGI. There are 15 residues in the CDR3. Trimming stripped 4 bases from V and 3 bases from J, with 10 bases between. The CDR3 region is CASSSQGYYNSPLHF. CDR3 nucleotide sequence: TGTGCCAGCAGTTCCCAGGGGTACTATAATTCACCCCTCCACTTT.

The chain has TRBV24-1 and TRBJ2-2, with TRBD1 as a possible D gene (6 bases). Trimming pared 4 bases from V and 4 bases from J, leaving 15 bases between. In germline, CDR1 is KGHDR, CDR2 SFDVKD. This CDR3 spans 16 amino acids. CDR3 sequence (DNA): TGTGCCACCAGTGACCCCACAGGGTTCGGCACCGGGGAGCTGTTTTTT. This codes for CATSDPTGFGTGELFF.

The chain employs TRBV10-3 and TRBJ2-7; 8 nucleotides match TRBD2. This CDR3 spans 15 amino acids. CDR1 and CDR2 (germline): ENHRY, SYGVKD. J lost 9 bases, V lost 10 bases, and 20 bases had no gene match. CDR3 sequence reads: CATREPGTSITGQYF. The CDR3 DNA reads TGTGCCACTAGAGAACCCGGGACTAGTATCACGGGGCAGTACTTC.

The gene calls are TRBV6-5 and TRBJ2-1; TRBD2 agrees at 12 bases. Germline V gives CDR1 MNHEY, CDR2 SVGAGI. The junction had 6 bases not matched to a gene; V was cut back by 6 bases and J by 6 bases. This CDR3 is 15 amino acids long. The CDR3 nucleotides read TGTGCCAGCAGACCCCTAGCGGGGGGGGCCAATGAGCAGTTCTTC. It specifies CASRPLAGGANEQFF.

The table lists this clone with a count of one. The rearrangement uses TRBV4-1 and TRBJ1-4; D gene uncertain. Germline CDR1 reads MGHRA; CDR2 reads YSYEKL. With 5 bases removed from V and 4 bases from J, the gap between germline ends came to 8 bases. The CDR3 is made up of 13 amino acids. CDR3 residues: CASSGQVNEKLFF. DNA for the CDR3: TGCGCCAGCAGCGGGCAGGTTAATGAAAAACTGTTTTTT.

The CDR3 here is CAWNRSEQYF. CDR3 nucleotides: TGTGCCTGGAACCGGTCCGAGCAGTACTTC. The chain uses TRBV30 and TRBJ2-7; no definite D call. Germline-derived CDR1 and CDR2 are GTSNPN and SVGIG (reference sequence). V shed 4 bases and J shed 6 bases, with 7 bases lying between them. This CDR3 has 10 amino acids.

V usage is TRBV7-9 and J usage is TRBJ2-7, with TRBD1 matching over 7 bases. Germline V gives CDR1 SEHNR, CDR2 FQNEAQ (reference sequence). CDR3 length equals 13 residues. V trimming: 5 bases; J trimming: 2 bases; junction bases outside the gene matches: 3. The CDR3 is CASSQDRAYEQYF. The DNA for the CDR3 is TGTGCCAGCAGCCAAGACAGGGCCTACGAGCAGTACTTC.

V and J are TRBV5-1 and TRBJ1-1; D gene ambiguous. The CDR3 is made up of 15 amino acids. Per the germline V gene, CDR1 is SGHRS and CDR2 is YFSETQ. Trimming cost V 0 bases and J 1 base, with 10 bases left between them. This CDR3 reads CASSLDPGSNTEAFF. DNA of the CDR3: TGCGCCAGCAGCTTGGACCCGGGGTCGAACACTGAAGCTTTCTTT. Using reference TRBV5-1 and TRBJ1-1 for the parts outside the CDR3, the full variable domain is KAGVTQTPRYLIKTRGQQVTLSCSPISGHRSVSWYQQTPGQGLQFLFEYFSETQRNKGNFPGRFSGRQFSNSRSEMNVSTLELGDSALYLCASSLDPGSNTEAFFGQGTRLTVV.

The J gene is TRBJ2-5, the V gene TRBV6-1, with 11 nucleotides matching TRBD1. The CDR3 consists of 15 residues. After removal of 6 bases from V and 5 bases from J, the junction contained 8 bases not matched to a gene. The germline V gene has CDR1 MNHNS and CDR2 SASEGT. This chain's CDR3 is CASRGPGQGGETQYF. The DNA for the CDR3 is TGTGCCAGCAGGGGACCGGGACAGGGGGGCGAGACCCAGTACTTC.

The CDR3 nucleotides are TGTGCCAGCAGCCAAGGACAGGGGGCGCCTAATTCACCCCTCCACTTT. Amino acid sequence: CASSQGQGAPNSPLHF. V gene TRBV7-2 combines with J gene TRBJ1-6; 11 bases align to TRBD1. Germline V gene sequence: CDR1 SGHTA, CDR2 FQGNSA. The CDR3 totals 16 residues. V dropped 5 bases and J dropped 6; count of bases not matched to a gene: 6.

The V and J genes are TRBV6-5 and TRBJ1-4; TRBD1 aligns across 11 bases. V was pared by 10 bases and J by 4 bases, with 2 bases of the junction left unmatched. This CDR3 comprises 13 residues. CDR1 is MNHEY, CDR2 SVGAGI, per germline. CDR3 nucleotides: TGTGCCACCGGGACAGGGGGTAATGAAAAACTGTTTTTT. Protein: CATGTGGNEKLFF.

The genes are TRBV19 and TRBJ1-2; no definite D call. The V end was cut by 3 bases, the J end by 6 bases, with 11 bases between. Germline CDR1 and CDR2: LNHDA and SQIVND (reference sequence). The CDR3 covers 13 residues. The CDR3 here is CASSIPPEDGYTF. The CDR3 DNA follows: TGTGCCAGTAGTATCCCCCCCGAGGATGGCTACACCTTC.

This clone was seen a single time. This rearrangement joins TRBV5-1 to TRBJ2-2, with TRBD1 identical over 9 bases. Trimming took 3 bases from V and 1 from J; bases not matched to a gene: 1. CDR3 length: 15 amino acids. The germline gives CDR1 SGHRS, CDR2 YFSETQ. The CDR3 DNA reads TGCGCCAGCAGCTCGGACAGGGGGAACACCGGGGAGCTGTTTTTT. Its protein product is CASSSDRGNTGELFF.

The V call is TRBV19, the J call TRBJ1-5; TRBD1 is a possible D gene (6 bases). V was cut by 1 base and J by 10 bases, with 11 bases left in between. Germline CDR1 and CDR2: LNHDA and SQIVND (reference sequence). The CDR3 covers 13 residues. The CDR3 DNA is TGTGCCAGTAGTATAGCCCTGGGACAACCCCAGCATTTT. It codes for CASSIALGQPQHF.

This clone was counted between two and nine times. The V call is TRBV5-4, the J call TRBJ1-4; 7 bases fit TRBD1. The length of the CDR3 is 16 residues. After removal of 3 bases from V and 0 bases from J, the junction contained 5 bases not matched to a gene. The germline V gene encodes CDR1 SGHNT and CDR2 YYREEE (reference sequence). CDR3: CASSSGQVATNEKLFF. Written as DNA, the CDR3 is TGTGCCAGCAGCTCCGGACAGGTCGCAACTAATGAAAAACTGTTTTTT. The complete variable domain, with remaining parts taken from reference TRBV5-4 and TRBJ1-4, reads ETGVTQSPTHLIKTRGQQVTLRCSSQSGHNTVSWYQQALGQGPQFIFQYYREEENGRGNFPPRFSGLQFPNYSSELNVNALELDDSALYLCASSSGQVATNEKLFFGSGTQLSVL.

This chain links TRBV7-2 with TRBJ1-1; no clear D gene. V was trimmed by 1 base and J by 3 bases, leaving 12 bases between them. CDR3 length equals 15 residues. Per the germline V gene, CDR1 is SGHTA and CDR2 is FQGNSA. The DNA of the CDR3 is TGTGCCAGCAGCTTAGACTCGTCCGGGGACACTGAAGCTTTCTTT. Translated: CASSLDSSGDTEAFF.

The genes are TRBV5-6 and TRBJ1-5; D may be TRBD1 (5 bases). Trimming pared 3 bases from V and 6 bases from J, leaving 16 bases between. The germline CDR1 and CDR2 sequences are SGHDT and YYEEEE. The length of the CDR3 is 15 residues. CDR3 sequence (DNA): TGTGCCAGCAGCTACGGCCAGGGAGGTGGTCAGCCCCAGCATTTT. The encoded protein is CASSYGQGGGQPQHF.

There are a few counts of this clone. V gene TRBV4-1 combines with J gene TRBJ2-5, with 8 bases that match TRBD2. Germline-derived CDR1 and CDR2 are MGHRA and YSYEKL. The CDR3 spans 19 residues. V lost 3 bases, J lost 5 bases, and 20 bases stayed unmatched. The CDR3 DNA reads TGCGCCAGCAGCCATGTACAGGGTACTAGCGGAGGCGGGGTGGAGACCCAGTACTTC. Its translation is CASSHVQGTSGGGVETQYF.

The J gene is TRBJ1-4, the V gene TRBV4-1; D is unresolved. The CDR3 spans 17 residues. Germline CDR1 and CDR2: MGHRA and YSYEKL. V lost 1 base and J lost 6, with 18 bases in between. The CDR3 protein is CASSQGFQEDLYEKLFF. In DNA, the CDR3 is TGCGCCAGCAGCCAAGGGTTTCAGGAGGACTTATATGAAAAACTGTTTTTT.

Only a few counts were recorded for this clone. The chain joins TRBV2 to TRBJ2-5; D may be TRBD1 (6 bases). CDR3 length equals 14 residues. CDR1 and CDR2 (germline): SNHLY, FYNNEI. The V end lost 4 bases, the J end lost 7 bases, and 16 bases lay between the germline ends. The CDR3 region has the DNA TGTGCCAGCAGTGCTTACAGGGCCGAGGGGACCCAGTACTTC. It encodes CASSAYRAEGTQYF.